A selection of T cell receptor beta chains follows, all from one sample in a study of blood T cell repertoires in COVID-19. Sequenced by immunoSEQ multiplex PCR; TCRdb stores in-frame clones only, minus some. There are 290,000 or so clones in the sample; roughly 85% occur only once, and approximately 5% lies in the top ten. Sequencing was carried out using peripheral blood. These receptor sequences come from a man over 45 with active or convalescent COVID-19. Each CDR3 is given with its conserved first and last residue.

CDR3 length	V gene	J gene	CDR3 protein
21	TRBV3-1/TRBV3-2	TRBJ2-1	CASSQDCTFDQLARDYNEQFF
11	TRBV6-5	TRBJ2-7	CASKRGREQYF
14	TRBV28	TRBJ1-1	CASMLRGSGTEAFF
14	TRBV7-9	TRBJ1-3	CASSLAGIGNTIYF
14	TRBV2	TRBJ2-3	CASRVGGPTNTQYF
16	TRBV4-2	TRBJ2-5	CASSPGSVTGGETQYF
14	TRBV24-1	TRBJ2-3	CATSGAPSTDTQYF
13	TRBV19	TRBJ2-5	CASSIVGGTTEYF
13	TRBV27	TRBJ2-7	CASSRTGGYEQYF
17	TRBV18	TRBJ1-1	CASSITFTTATNTEAFF
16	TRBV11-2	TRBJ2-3	CASRNHGLAKGDTQYF
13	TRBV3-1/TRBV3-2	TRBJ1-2	CASSPRSNYGYTF
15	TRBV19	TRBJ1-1	CASSIKANRNTEAFF
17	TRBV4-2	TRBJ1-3	CASSQEVGTGGGNTIYF
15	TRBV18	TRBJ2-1	CASSPAGPGYNEQFF
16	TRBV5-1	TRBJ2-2	CASSLYIQGRTGELFF
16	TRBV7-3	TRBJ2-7	CASSSTPREPTYEQYF
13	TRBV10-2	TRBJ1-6	CASSESRAAPLHF
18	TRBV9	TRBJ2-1	CASSVGTSGRTAYNEQFF
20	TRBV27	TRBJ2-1	CASSPKAQGAYSTTYNEQFF
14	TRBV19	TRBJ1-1	CASSRQVMNTEAFF
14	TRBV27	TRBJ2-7	CASSLKGLAGEQYF
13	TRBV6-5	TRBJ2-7	CAAEDRNSYEQYF
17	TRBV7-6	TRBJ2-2	CASSLDTGQANTGELFF
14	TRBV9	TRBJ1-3	CASSPQGSGNTIYF
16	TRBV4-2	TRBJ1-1	CASSQGPRGGDTEAFF
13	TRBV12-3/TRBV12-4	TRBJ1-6	CASTDRVNSPLHF
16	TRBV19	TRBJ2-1	CASRPYSGSSYNEQFF
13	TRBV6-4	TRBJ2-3	CASSEQSTDTQYF
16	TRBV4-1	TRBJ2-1	CASSHLTSGNSGEQFF
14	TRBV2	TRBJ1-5	CASSAEGAGQPQHF
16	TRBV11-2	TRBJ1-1	CASSRDRWASNTEAFF
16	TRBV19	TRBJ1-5	CASSSRTGGADQPQHF
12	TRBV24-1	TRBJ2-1	CATSDRDRKWFF
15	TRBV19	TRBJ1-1	CASSTAGRGGTEAFF
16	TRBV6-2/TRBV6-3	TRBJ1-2	CASSYSRQGGFYGYTF
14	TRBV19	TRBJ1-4	CASRTEPTNEKLFF
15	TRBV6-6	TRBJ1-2	CASRGDRTTNYGYTF
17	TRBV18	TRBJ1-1	CASSPGRDRSKDTEAFF
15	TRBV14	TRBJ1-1	CASSQETGAQTEAFF
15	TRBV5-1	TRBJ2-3	CASSLTSGNADTQYF
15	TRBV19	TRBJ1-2	CASRRQEAPNYGYTF
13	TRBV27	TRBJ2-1	CASSNRLGNEQFF
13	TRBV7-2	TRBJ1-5	CATAEGAYQPQHF
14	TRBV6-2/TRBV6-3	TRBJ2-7	CASSYSGPYYEQYF
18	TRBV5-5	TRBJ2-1	CASSLPEGGTGLYNEQFF
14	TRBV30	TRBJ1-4	CAWTTGERYEKLFF
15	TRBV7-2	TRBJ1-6	CASSLGGQGNSPLHF
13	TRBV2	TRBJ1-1	CASSLDRGGEAFF
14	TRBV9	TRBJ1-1	CASSPSGTGTEAFF
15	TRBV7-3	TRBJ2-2	CASSALAGYTGELFF